This section outlines one TCR beta chain sequence together with its context. From germline, CDR1 is SGHRS and CDR2 YFSETQ. Losses at the gene ends were 4 bases for V and 6 bases for J; bases not matched to a gene: 14. The CDR3 is 16 amino acids. This specimen comes from a study of blood T cell repertoires in COVID-19. As for the study in general: Acute and convalescent COVID-19 samples came from the United States, Italy and Spain. The analysed material was cDNA or gDNA that came from T cells, B-cell-depleted T cells, or PBMCs.

How the authors handled the data: Estimated nucleated cell counts came from reference gene primer amplification. Profiled with immunoSEQ multiplex PCR; TCRdb holds only in-frame clones, not every one. V, J and clone size are taken as reported in that table, and D and trimming were inferred from the DNA itself. The sample lists 180,000 or so clones, approximately 90% occurring once. The sequenced sample consisted of peripheral blood. The chain recombines TRBV5-1 with TRBJ2-3; 7 bases map to TRBD1. The clonotype originates from a man aged 18 to 29 with active or convalescent COVID-19. The CDR3 reads CASSVGQVSWEDTQYF. The CDR3 bases are TGCGCCAGCAGCGTCGGACAGGTGTCGTGGGAGGATACGCAGTATTTT.